This passage covers 9 T cell receptor beta chains from one sample sequenced in a study of cytomegalovirus exposure and HLA in healthy donors. A multiplex PCR was run with 60 Vbeta primers and 13 Jbeta primers. TCRdb keeps only in-frame clones here, not all; method: immunoSEQ multiplex PCR. The sample's table shows under 150,000 clones. The sample comprised PBMCs. These receptor sequences come from a woman in her fifties or sixties in good health and CMV-seronegative.

The chain has TRBV27 and TRBJ2-5; 10 nucleotides align to TRBD1. With the DNA end fitting TRBJ2-7 better, the J assignment may be wrong. This CDR3 has 17 amino acids. Germline CDR1 is MNHEY and CDR2 is SMNVEV (reference sequence). The CDR3 sequence: CASRNTPRDRGRDEQYF. As DNA, the CDR3 is TGTGCCAGCAGAAACACCCCCCGGGACAGGGGTAGAGACGAGCAGTACTTC.

CDR3 coding DNA: TGTGCCAGCAGCTCCATTGGGGGGGGCCTGAGGGAGCAGTTCTTC. Protein: CASSSIGGGLREQFF. This chain connects TRBV11-2 to TRBJ2-1; D may be TRBD2 (7 bases). CDR3 length: 15 amino acids. Trimming shortened V by 4 bases and J by 10 bases, and 20 bases separated the two germline ends. Germline-derived CDR1 and CDR2 are SGHAT and FQNNGV.

The rearrangement links TRBV6-5 to TRBJ2-2, with D unresolved. Germline loops: CDR1 MNHEY, CDR2 SVGAGI. V lost 7 bases, J lost 3 bases, and 9 bases lay in between. CDR3 length: 13 amino acids. As DNA, the CDR3 is TGTGCCAGCATTCCATCGGACACCGGGGAGCTGTTTTTT. It translates to CASIPSDTGELFF.

In DNA form, the CDR3 reads TGTGCCAGCAGTGGGCCGGGACAGGGAGACGAGACCCAGTACTTC. Its translation: CASSGPGQGDETQYF. The rearrangement links TRBV6-6 to TRBJ2-5; 9 bases agree with TRBD1. V dropped 5 bases and J dropped 5; count of bases not matched to a gene: 9. Looked up from germline, CDR1 is MNHNY and CDR2 is SVGAGI (reference sequence). The CDR3 is 15 amino acids.

This chain connects TRBV9 to TRBJ2-1, with TRBD1 identical over 9 bases. This CDR3 is built from 18 residues. V dropped 4 bases and J dropped 0; count of bases not matched to a gene: 11. Germline values: CDR1 SGDLS, CDR2 YYNGEE. CDR3 bases: TGTGCCAGCAGCACCACAGGGGGCGAGTATAGCTCCTACAATGAGCAGTTCTTC. It specifies CASSTTGGEYSSYNEQFF. Complete variable domain (other parts from reference TRBV9 and TRBJ2-1): DSGVTQTPKHLITATGQRVTLRCSPRSGDLSVYWYQQSLDQGLQFLIQYYNGEERAKGNILERFSAQQFPDLHSELNLSSLELGDSALYFCASSTTGGEYSSYNEQFFGPGTRLTVL.

The J gene is TRBJ2-2, the V gene TRBV6-5, with D possibly matching TRBD1 (5 bases). The CDR3 is 14 amino acids. V lost 4 bases and J 1 base, leaving 7 bases between the germline ends. Germline lookup yields CDR1 MNHEY and CDR2 SVGAGI. The CDR3 DNA reads TGTGCCAGCAGTTCTACAGGGAACACCGGGGAGCTGTTTTTT. Its translation: CASSSTGNTGELFF.

The chain is built from TRBV5-6 and TRBJ2-4, with D perhaps TRBD1 (6 bases). Trimming took off 1 base at V and 3 bases at J, with 11 bases between the two ends. Germline lookup yields CDR1 SGHDT and CDR2 YYEEEE. This CDR3 spans 15 amino acids. DNA of the CDR3: TGTGCCAGCAGCTTGACAGGGATGGGCAAAAACATTCAGTACTTC. The encoded protein is CASSLTGMGKNIQYF.

This chain links TRBV28 with TRBJ1-1; D is possibly TRBD1 (6 bases). This CDR3 is 13 amino acids long. Germline V gene lookup returns CDR1 MDHEN and CDR2 SYDVKM. The V end was cut by 3 bases, the J end by 11 bases, with 16 bases between. The CDR3 sequence is CASSFMGAVGAFF. CDR3 nucleotides: TGTGCCAGCAGTTTCATGGGGGCCGTGGGTGCTTTCTTT.

The chain employs TRBV9 and TRBJ2-3; possibly TRBD2 for D (6 bases). The CDR3 is 14 residues long. Trimming cost V 4 bases and J 2 bases, with 11 bases left between them. Looked up from germline, CDR1 is SGDLS and CDR2 is YYNGEE. The CDR3 spells CASSPGTHTDTQYF. CDR3 nucleotides: TGTGCCAGCAGCCCTGGGACTCACACAGATACGCAGTATTTT.